The present T cell receptor (beta chain) was sequenced within a study of Ad26.COV2.S vaccination and SARS-CoV-2 variants. Study observations and caveats: Using TCR breadth and depth analyses may have led to underestimated total T cell responses.

To note about this clone: Its target is unknown.

This CDR3 spans 13 amino acids. V shed 8 bases and J 4 bases; nucleotides not matched to a gene: 4. Per germline, CDR1 MNHEY and CDR2 SVGAGI. The treatment here: around 19 received Ad26.COV2.S at low or high dose, single or two shots; about 5 received placebo; per-sample allocation not given. Repertoires come from day 63 after the first vaccine or placebo injection. Assay: immunoSEQ multiplex PCR; the TCRdb copy retains only in-frame clones and omits some. The sample lists nearly 400,000 clones, around 89% occurring once. This receptor was taken from a person aged 18-60 years who received the Ad26.COV2.S COVID-19 vaccine or a placebo. The chain combines TRBV6-5 with TRBJ1-2; 10 nucleotides agree with TRBD1. Sample: peripheral blood, taken in a trial of Ad26.COV2.S vaccine versus placebo. In DNA form, the CDR3 reads TGTGCCAGCGTGACAGGGGGCAGCTATGGCTACACCTTC. Residues: CASVTGGSYGYTF.